This T cell receptor beta chain was captured by sequencing in a study of OX40 agonist ivuxolimab in advanced cancers. Some clones are missing from TCRdb's copy, which holds only in-frame ones; the method was immunoSEQ multiplex PCR. In the table there are 42,000 or so clones, roughly four fifths of which are singletons. The CDR3 spans 13 residues. Germline V gives CDR1 KGHSH, CDR2 LQKENI. Trimming cost V 2 bases and J 7 bases; bases outside gene matches: 4. The sequence was obtained from an adult with an advanced solid tumor such as melanoma, head and neck, liver or kidney cancer. The V gene is TRBV18, the J gene TRBJ2-7, with 8 positions matching TRBD1. The sample here was CD4+ or CD8+ T cells sorted from blood, taken in a trial of the OX40 agonist ivuxolimab. CDR3 sequence reads: CASSPGRDREQYF. The DNA for the CDR3 is TGTGCCAGCTCACCAGGCCGGGACAGGGAGCAGTACTTC.